Included here is one T cell receptor beta chain sequence, with context. At one of its ends the junction is not consistent with the germline gene, which may arise from a read error. This specimen comes from a study of blood T cell repertoires in COVID-19. About the study: The origin of the acute and convalescent COVID-19 samples was the United States, Italy and Spain. PBMCs, B-cell-depleted T cells, or T cells provided the cDNA or gDNA that made up the material.

The germline V gene has CDR1 LNHDA and CDR2 SQIVND (reference sequence). The CDR3 consists of 15 residues. TCRdb's table, derived via immunoSEQ multiplex PCR, lists solely in-frame clones and lacks some. The table records some 270,000 clones, approximately 83% of them present only once. Clinical history as reported by participants underpinned cohort assignment. The TCR comes from a man aged 50-59 years who had recovered from COVID-19. The chain has TRBV19 and TRBJ2-7, with 14 bases matching TRBD2. Sequencing was done on a sample of PBMCs or T cells enriched from blood (not recorded which). CDR3 loop: CASSLETSGRGEQYF. For the CDR3, the DNA is TGTGCCAGTAGTTTAGAGACTAGCGGGAGGGGAGAGCAGTACTTC.